This T cell receptor beta chain derives from a study of cytomegalovirus exposure and HLA in healthy donors. Both 60 Vbeta primers and 13 Jbeta primers went into the PCR. The data were produced by immunoSEQ multiplex PCR, yet TCRdb's version contains in-frame clones alone and is incomplete. The sample yields about 160,000 clones, about 79% seen once. V lost 6 bases to trimming and J lost 8 bases, with 20 bases between them. The CDR3 is 15 residues long. Per germline, CDR1 SNHLY and CDR2 FYNNEI. This clonotype originated in a man aged 45-60 years in good health and CMV-seropositive. The chain employs TRBV2 and TRBJ1-5; D may be TRBD1 (6 bases). Sequences were obtained from PBMCs. The DNA of the CDR3 is TGTGCCAGCAGGACCGGTCGGCAGGGGAAGGAGCCCCAGCATTTT. Translated, it gives CASRTGRQGKEPQHF.